This T cell receptor beta chain was obtained from a study of blood T cell repertoires in COVID-19 (TCRdb year 2020). Regarding the complete study: The collaborator samples originated in the United States, Italy and Spain and spanned the acute and convalescent phases of COVID-19. Where available, HLA class I and class II types were obtained from metadata supplied by the sample provider rather than from assay-based typing. Samples came from the ongoing ImmuneRACE study (first 160 participants) plus 1,254 subjects from 6 global collaborators. The sample metadata nearly always contained a de-identified subject ID, COVID-19 status, age in years and sex. The repertoires were released in a freely available public database intended as a resource for research on the immune response to SARS-CoV-2. Deeply sampled blood TCRbeta repertoires from subjects exposed to, actively infected with, or recovered from COVID-19 were included in the dataset. The material from the prospective study consisted of cDNA or gDNA derived from T cells, B-cell-depleted T cells, or PBMCs.

At the junction V is shortened by 7 bases and J by 3 bases; bases outside the gene matches: 3. The germline V gene encodes CDR1 MDHEN and CDR2 SYDVKM. CDR3 length: 12 amino acids, cysteine to phenylalanine. Only the CDR3 portion is preserved as DNA: 36 bases, with reading frame beginning at the first base. Paper-wide results and their limitations: How much clinical and demographic metadata was included differed by source and by participant, and the metadata was provided uncurated.

One collaborating source in Seattle enrolled patients while the patients were actively infected and followed the patients over time throughout the course of disease. Collaborating institutions collected whole blood in K2EDTA tubes following their own protocols. For TCRbeta analysis, collaborators shipped samples as frozen whole blood, isolated PBMCs, or DNA extracted from either of those sample types. TCRbeta CDR3 regions were amplified from genomic DNA by means of the immunoSEQ Assay, a bias-controlled multiplex PCR. In the original analysis: Within the assay, amplification of reference gene primers was used to estimate how many nucleated cells each sample contained. To quantify the absolute abundance of each unique TCRbeta CDR3 rearrangement, sequence reads were collapsed and filtered. For each sample, productive Simpson clonality was calculated as the square root of Simpson's diversity index over productive rearrangements. TCRdb re-hosts the immuneACCESS table, in-frame sequences only. Its copies lack some clones; in the studies checked, an unresolved V gene accounts for under half of them, and the cause for the rest is not known. D and trimming were read from the DNA, whereas the V and J calls and clone size are those reported in that table. The sample yields about 94,000 clones; about 74% were counted once. Around 4% of the sample lies in the top ten.

A remark on this clone: What this receptor recognizes is not known. It has no much larger one-base neighbor in the sample; base qualities were not kept.

The V gene is TRBV28 and the J gene is TRBJ2-7; 7 bases in the junction line up with TRBD1. The receptor comes from a man in his 70s with COVID-19, enrolled during active disease. Input material: peripheral blood. Here the CDR3 is given as CASNRQGYEQYF. The DNA reads as follows: TGTGCCAGCAATCGACAGGGCTACGAGCAGTACTTC. The CDR3 plus the reference TRBV28 and TRBJ2-7 genes for the other parts give the full variable domain: DVKVTQSSRYLVKRTGEKVFLECVQDMDHENMFWYRQDPGLGLRLIYFSYDVKMKEKGDIPEGYSVSREKKERFSLILESASTNQTSMYLCASNRQGYEQYFGPGTRLTVT.